This T cell receptor (beta chain) was identified in a study of shared clonotypes between healthy human individuals (dated by TCRdb to 2020 to 2021). Broadly, across the study: The cohort comprised two women and three men aged 18 to 49 years. For each donor, CD4 naive and CD4 memory were each given three plates, CD8 naive was given two plates, and CD8 memory was given one plate. To estimate repertoire size and how much clonotypes are shared between individuals, the study performed deep sequencing of blood TCR repertoires from five healthy adults. Libraries were prepared and TCR repertoires were sequenced by different laboratories using diverse techniques, in order to increase sequencing depth and limit assay-specific biases. Leukapheresis yielded between about 0.9 and 8.9 billion PBMCs per donor. What the authors observed across the whole study: When a few donors were compared, the shared fraction of clonotypes was around 5% for naive CD4, about 4% for naive CD8, 2% to 2.5% for memory CD4, and about 0.36% for memory CD8. Pairwise subsampling led to the expectation that sequencing depth would affect the degree of clonotype sharing among donors. Larger estimated clonotype richness was generally found for naive subsets than for memory subsets. Sampling was limited to blood, and TCR repertoires in tissue likely differ from TCR repertoires in blood. Higher generation probabilities were observed for clonotypes shared by all four sorted-subset donors than for non-shared clonotypes. The small number of donors limited the genetic and exposure-history diversity represented. Even with the large sequencing depth, rarefaction of the sorted-subset datasets indicated that sequencing was incomplete.

The germline V gene (reference sequence) sets CDR1 to MNHNY and CDR2 to SVGAGI. Unmatched junction bases come to 8, with V trimmed by 6 bases and J by 3 bases. From cysteine to phenylalanine, the CDR3 is 14 amino acids long. Kept here is only the CDR3 DNA, which spans 42 bases and is read in frame from base 1. TCR CDR3 regions were amplified from genomic DNA by multiplex PCR using the deep immunoSEQ assay. Extracted genomic DNA from each cell subset was distributed evenly across all wells of several immunoSEQ 96-well plates, and each plate was treated as a replicate. For sorted subsets, each replicate PCR was loaded with 150 to 250 ng genomic DNA, equivalent to approximately 33,000 T cell genomes. Purified libraries were measured with a Qubit 3.0 fluorometer, size-checked on a Bioanalyzer 2100, and measured again with the KAPA Library Quantification kit. A separate single-read 150-cycle Illumina NextSeq 550 flow cell was used to sequence each immunoSEQ 96-well plate. As for how the authors treated the data: Because the immunoSEQ output included only junctional sequences and no quality scores, the filtering could not be the same as the filtering used for full-length reads. To assign V/J genes and CDR3, sequences were annotated using PyIR, a Python wrapper for IgBLAST v1.9, with IMGT germline references. Reads were filtered out if the reads had weak V/J assignments (E-value above 1e-6), no CDR3, stop codons, out-of-frame junctions, or ambiguous translated residues. A V3J clonotype was defined by an identical inferred V gene, J gene, and CDR3 amino acid sequence. To compute the percentage overlap between repertoires, the number of shared unique clonotypes was divided by the size of the smaller repertoire. Three approaches were used to assess repertoire richness: RTK rarefaction, the Chao1 estimator, and Recon v2.1 estimates of unobserved clonotypes. Generation probabilities were computed with OLGA for all TCRbeta clonotypes obtained by the gDNA method from four donors. Sourced from immuneACCESS, this table was stored by TCRdb with only in-frame sequences that have V and J called. A share of the clones is absent; for the studies checked, an unresolved V gene accounts for under half, and the remainder has no known explanation. V, J and clone size were drawn from that table, and D and trimming were deduced from the DNA. This sample holds about 2 million clones; approximately 94% were observed only once. The leading ten clones occupy about 1.1% of the sample.

CD8 naive samples were obtained by positive selection for CCR7 among CD45RO-negative cells, yielding a CD45RA+CCR7+ population from which TemRA cells were excluded. Donors were healthy HIV-negative adults with no recently reported acute infections or vaccinations. All donors were Caucasian adults living in Nashville, Tennessee, USA. Blood was obtained by leukapheresis, after which PBMCs were separated by Ficoll-Histopaque density gradient centrifugation and cryopreserved in liquid nitrogen vapor phase. Analytical flow cytometry was used to check the purity and quantity of each magnetically sorted T cell population. Genomic DNA was isolated from every sorted fraction and measured by UV absorbance on a Nanodrop 2000c. This clone was recorded once. This receptor's antigen is unknown. No base quality values were provided; no much bigger clone lies one nucleotide off.

The chain is made from TRBV6-6 and TRBJ2-7; 7 bases in between match TRBD2. The sample comprised naive CD8+ T cells sorted from blood. The cell subset or site label on this specimen signifies: CD45RA+CCR7+. This TCR derives from a man aged 18 to 30 in good health. CDR3 protein: CASSVAGAGYEQYF. The sequenced DNA: TGTGCCAGCAGCGTGGCGGGAGCAGGCTACGAGCAGTACTTC.